This is a list of T cell receptor beta chains from one sample in a study of shared clonotypes between healthy human individuals. Clones were sequenced by immunoSEQ multiplex PCR, and TCRdb holds only the in-frame ones, with some missing. Of 2,500,000 or so clones in the sample, 80% to 95% were seen once. The sample consisted of naive CD4+ T cells from PBMCs. The receptors originated from a man aged 18-30 years in good health. Some clones in this sample may be carry-over from other donors' samples. Both conserved end residues are part of each CDR3. Each record gives: clone size, D gene, J gene, V gene, CDR3 protein, CDR3 DNA. A D gene is named only where the DNA matches it firmly. Not every row has a clone size; where given, it reads once, few, many or a size class.

clone_size: .
d_call: TRBD1
j_call: TRBJ1-2
v_call: TRBV4-1
cdr3_aa: CASSQRTGFAYGYTF
cdr3_nt: TGCGCCAGCAGCCAACGGACAGGGTTCGCCTATGGCTACACCTTC

clone_size: .
d_call: TRBD2
j_call: TRBJ2-7
v_call: TRBV15
cdr3_aa: CATSRPSSGRGIYEQYF
cdr3_nt: TGTGCCACCAGCAGACCTAGTAGCGGGAGGGGAATCTACGAGCAGTACTTC

clone_size: .
d_call: TRBD1
j_call: TRBJ2-3
v_call: TRBV2
cdr3_aa: CASGQYRGADTQYF
cdr3_nt: TGTGCCAGCGGACAATACAGGGGAGCAGATACGCAGTATTTT

clone_size: .
d_call: .
j_call: TRBJ1-1
v_call: TRBV14
cdr3_aa: CASSHLTVNTEAFF
cdr3_nt: TGTGCCAGCAGCCACCTGACGGTGAACACTGAAGCTTTCTTT

clone_size: .
d_call: TRBD1
j_call: TRBJ2-7
v_call: TRBV5-1
cdr3_aa: CASSDPTGAAGEQYF
cdr3_nt: TGCGCCAGCAGCGACCCGACAGGGGCCGCGGGCGAGCAGTACTTC

clone_size: .
d_call: .
j_call: TRBJ2-2
v_call: TRBV7-3
cdr3_aa: CASSFSANTGELFF
cdr3_nt: TGTGCCAGCAGCTTCTCCGCGAACACCGGGGAGCTGTTTTTT

clone_size: .
d_call: TRBD1
j_call: TRBJ2-7
v_call: TRBV28
cdr3_aa: CASSSLLRTGGYEQYF
cdr3_nt: TGTGCCAGCAGTTCGCTGCTAAGGACAGGGGGGTACGAGCAGTACTTC

clone_size: .
d_call: .
j_call: TRBJ1-6
v_call: TRBV5-1
cdr3_aa: CASSLAGQGSPLHF
cdr3_nt: TGCGCCAGCAGCTTGGCGGGACAAGGCTCACCCCTCCACTTT

clone_size: once
d_call: .
j_call: TRBJ1-1
v_call: TRBV5-1
cdr3_aa: CASSIQGPRDTEAFF
cdr3_nt: TGCGCCAGCAGCATCCAGGGGCCCAGGGACACTGAAGCTTTCTTT

clone_size: .
d_call: .
j_call: TRBJ1-5
v_call: TRBV28
cdr3_aa: CASSDTGLQPQHF
cdr3_nt: TGTGCCAGCAGTGATACAGGTTTGCAGCCCCAGCATTTT

clone_size: .
d_call: .
j_call: TRBJ2-1
v_call: TRBV7-8
cdr3_aa: CASSFRGLKVSYNEQFF
cdr3_nt: TGTGCCAGCAGCTTTCGGGGACTCAAAGTCTCCTACAATGAGCAGTTCTTC

clone_size: .
d_call: TRBD2
j_call: TRBJ2-2
v_call: TRBV5-1
cdr3_aa: CASSWGGTDNTGELFF
cdr3_nt: TGCGCCAGCAGCTGGGGAGGGACTGATAACACCGGGGAGCTGTTTTTT

clone_size: .
d_call: TRBD1
j_call: TRBJ2-2
v_call: TRBV5-4
cdr3_aa: CASSPRGQAPFGELFF
cdr3_nt: TGTGCCAGCAGCCCTCGGGGACAGGCCCCTTTTGGGGAGCTGTTTTTT

clone_size: .
d_call: .
j_call: TRBJ2-4
v_call: TRBV10-3
cdr3_aa: CAISDGAAKNIQYF
cdr3_nt: TGTGCCATCAGTGACGGGGCAGCCAAAAACATTCAGTACTTC

clone_size: .
d_call: .
j_call: TRBJ1-1
v_call: TRBV28
cdr3_aa: CASSLSEQGSMNTEAFF
cdr3_nt: TGTGCCAGCAGTTTATCCGAACAAGGGAGCATGAACACTGAAGCTTTCTTT

clone_size: once
d_call: TRBD2
j_call: TRBJ2-3
v_call: TRBV7-3
cdr3_aa: CASSDTGTSGRRDSDTQYF
cdr3_nt: TGTGCCAGCAGCGACACCGGGACTAGCGGGAGACGGGATTCAGATACGCAGTATTTT

clone_size: .
d_call: .
j_call: TRBJ2-7
v_call: TRBV4-3
cdr3_aa: CASSQDPRSGAEQYF
cdr3_nt: TGCGCCAGCAGCCAAGACCCCAGGAGTGGGGCCGAGCAGTACTTC

clone_size: .
d_call: .
j_call: TRBJ1-2
v_call: TRBV28
cdr3_aa: CASRDSVLYGYTF
cdr3_nt: TGTGCCAGCAGGGACAGCGTTCTCTATGGCTACACCTTC

clone_size: .
d_call: TRBD1
j_call: TRBJ1-6
v_call: TRBV27
cdr3_aa: CASSPQGAKSPLHF
cdr3_nt: TGTGCCAGCAGCCCCCAGGGGGCGAAGTCACCCCTCCACTTT